This T cell receptor beta chain was obtained from a study of blood T cell repertoires in COVID-19. Per germline, CDR1 LNHDA and CDR2 SQIVND (reference sequence). The CDR3 is 15 amino acids. Between the trimmed V and J ends, which lost 4 bases and 4 bases, there was a span of 14 bases. This clone was seen a single time. Sequenced by immunoSEQ multiplex PCR; TCRdb stores in-frame clones only, minus some. The sample carries 150,000 to 200,000 clones, less than 85% recorded once. This TCR came from a human donor with acute or convalescent COVID-19. The donor label of this sample is uncertain. The chain links TRBV19 to TRBJ2-1; D might be TRBD1 (5 bases). What was sequenced was peripheral blood. CDR3 loop: CASSTQGAGYNEQFF. CDR3 bases: TGTGCCAGTAGTACCCAAGGGGCTGGGTACAATGAGCAGTTCTTC. Using reference TRBV19 and TRBJ2-1 for the parts outside the CDR3, the full variable domain is DGGITQSPKYLFRKEGQNVTLSCEQNLNHDAMYWYRQDPGQGLRLIYYSQIVNDFQKGDIAEGYSVSREKKESFPLTVTSAQKNPTAFYLCASSTQGAGYNEQFFGPGTRLTVL.